This T cell receptor beta chain was observed in a study of blood T cell repertoires in COVID-19. TCRdb keeps only in-frame clones here, not all; method: immunoSEQ multiplex PCR. Found here are over 400,000 clones, approximately 90% of them singletons; the top ten hold 8% to 9.5%. Enrolled through a virtual design, the participants were between about 18 and 100 years of age and came from under 30 US areas. Cohort assignment relied on participant-reported clinical history. Before being deemed recovered, Cohort 3 donors had two negative PCRs, clearance, or symptom resolution. Germline V gives CDR1 MNHEY, CDR2 SVGAGI. V trimming: 2 bases; J trimming: 6 bases; junction bases outside the gene matches: 2. This CDR3 has 14 amino acids.

Sequencing was carried out using PBMCs or T cells enriched from blood (not recorded which). The chain employs TRBV6-5 and TRBJ1-2, with TRBD1 matching over 11 bases. The receptor was derived from a woman aged 60 to 75 who had recovered from COVID-19. The chain's CDR3 is CASSYRTGGDGYTF. In nucleotides, the CDR3 is TGTGCCAGCAGTTACCGGACAGGGGGCGATGGCTACACCTTC.